The TCR beta chain described here comes from a study of blood T cell repertoires in COVID-19. About the study: Material from acute and convalescent COVID-19 was sourced from the United States, Italy and Spain. T cells, B-cell-depleted T cells, or PBMCs provided the cDNA or gDNA that served as material.

Germline V gene data show CDR1 as KGHSH and CDR2 as LQKENI. Unmatched junction bases numbered 13, after V lost 3 bases and J lost 7 bases. The CDR3 runs 17 residues. Those enrolled in Seattle joined during active infection and were followed longitudinally afterward. As processed by the authors: Estimation of nucleated cell counts was performed using reference gene primer amplification. TCRdb keeps only in-frame clones here, not all; method: immunoSEQ multiplex PCR. That table is the source of V, J and clone size, and D and trimming were worked out from the DNA. The sample carries some 220,000 clones, roughly 85% recorded once.

The chain carries TRBV18 and TRBJ2-4, with 9 bases aligning to TRBD1. The sequence was collected from a woman in her 70s with COVID-19, enrolled during active disease. Source material: peripheral blood. This CDR3 is CASSPRDRAVVSNIQYF. The CDR3 coding sequence is TGTGCCAGCTCACCGAGGGACAGGGCCGTTGTCAGCAACATTCAGTACTTC.